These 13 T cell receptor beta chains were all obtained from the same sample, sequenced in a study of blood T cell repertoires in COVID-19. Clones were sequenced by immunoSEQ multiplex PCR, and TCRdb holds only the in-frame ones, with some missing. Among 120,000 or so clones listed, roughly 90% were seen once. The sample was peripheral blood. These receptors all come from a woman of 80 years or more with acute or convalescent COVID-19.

CDR3 sequence (DNA): TGTGCCAGCAGCCCCGGGACAGGGTCAGTTAATGAAAAACTGTTTTTT. Protein: CASSPGTGSVNEKLFF. The chain is built from TRBV9 and TRBJ1-4; 9 bases align to TRBD1. The germline V gene has CDR1 SGDLS and CDR2 YYNGEE. J was trimmed by 4 bases and V by 4 bases; bases with no gene match: 8. The CDR3 sequence is 16 residues long.

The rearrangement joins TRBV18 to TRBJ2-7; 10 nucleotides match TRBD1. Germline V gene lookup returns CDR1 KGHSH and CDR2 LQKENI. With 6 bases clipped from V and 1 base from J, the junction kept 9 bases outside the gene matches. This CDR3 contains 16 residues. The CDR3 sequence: CASSSPGQGRSYEQYF. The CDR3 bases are TGTGCCAGCTCGAGCCCGGGACAGGGGAGATCCTACGAGCAGTACTTC.

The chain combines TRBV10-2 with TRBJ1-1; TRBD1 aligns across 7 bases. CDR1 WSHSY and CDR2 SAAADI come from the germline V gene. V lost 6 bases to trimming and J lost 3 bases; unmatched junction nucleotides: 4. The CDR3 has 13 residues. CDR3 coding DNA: TGCGCCAGCAGGTACGGGACAGACACTGAAGCTTTCTTT. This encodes CASRYGTDTEAFF.

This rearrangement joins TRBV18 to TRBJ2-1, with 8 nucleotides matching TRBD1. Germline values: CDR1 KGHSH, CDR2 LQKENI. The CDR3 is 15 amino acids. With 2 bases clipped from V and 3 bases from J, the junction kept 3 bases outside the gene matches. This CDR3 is CASSPGTGLYNEQFF. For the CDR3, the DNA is TGTGCCAGCTCACCAGGGACAGGACTCTACAATGAGCAGTTCTTC. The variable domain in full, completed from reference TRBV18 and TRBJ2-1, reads NAGVMQNPRHLVRRRGQEARLRCSPMKGHSHVYWYRQLPEEGLKFMVYLQKENIIDESGMPKERFSAEFPKEGPSILRIQQVVRGDSAAYFCASSPGTGLYNEQFFGPGTRLTVL.

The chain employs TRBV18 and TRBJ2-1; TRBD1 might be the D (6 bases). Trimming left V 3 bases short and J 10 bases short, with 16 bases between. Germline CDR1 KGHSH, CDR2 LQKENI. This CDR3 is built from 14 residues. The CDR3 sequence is CASSPGTPTREQFF. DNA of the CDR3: TGTGCCAGCTCACCTGGGACACCCACGAGGGAGCAGTTCTTC.

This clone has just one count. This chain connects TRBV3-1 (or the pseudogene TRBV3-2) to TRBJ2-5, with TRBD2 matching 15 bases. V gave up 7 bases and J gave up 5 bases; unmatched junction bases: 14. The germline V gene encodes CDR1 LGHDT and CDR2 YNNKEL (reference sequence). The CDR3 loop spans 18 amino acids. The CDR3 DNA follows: TGTGCCAGCAATTTTCCTAAGGGGACTAGCGGGGGGTTGGAGACCCAGTACTTC. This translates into CASNFPKGTSGGLETQYF.

The CDR3 loop is CASSLQELDQFF. The CDR3 region has the DNA TGTGCCAGCAGTTTACAGGAACTTGACCAGTTCTTC. The V call is TRBV12-3 or TRBV12-4, the J call TRBJ2-1; the D is unclear. V was trimmed by 2 bases and J by 13 bases, leaving 12 bases between them. This CDR3 comprises 12 residues.

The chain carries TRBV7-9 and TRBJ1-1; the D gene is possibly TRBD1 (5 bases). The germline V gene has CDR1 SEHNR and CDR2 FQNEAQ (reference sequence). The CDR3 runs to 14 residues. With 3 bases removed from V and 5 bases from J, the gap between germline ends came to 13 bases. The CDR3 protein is CASSFAGGVTEAFF. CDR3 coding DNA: TGTGCCAGCAGCTTTGCTGGAGGGGTAACTGAAGCTTTCTTT.

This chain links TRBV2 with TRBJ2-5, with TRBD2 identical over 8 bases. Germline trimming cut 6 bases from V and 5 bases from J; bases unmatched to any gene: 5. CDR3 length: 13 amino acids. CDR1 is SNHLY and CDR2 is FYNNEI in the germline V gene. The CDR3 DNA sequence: TGTGCCAGCAGCGGGGGACTAGGGGAGACCCAGTACTTC. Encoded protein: CASSGGLGETQYF.

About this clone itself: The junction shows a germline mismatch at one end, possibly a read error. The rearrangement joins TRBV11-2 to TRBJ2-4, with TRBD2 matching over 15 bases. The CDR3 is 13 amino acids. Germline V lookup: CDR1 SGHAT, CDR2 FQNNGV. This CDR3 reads CASSSRTSGGGDF. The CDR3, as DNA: TGTGCCAGCAGCTCGAGGACTAGCGGGGGGGGAGACTTC.

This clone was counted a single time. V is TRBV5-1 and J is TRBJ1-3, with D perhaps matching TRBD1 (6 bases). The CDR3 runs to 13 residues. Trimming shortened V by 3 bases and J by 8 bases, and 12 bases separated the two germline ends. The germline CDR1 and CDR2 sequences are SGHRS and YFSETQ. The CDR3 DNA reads TGCGCCAGCAGCTGGGACAATCCGGACACCATATATTTT. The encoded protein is CASSWDNPDTIYF.

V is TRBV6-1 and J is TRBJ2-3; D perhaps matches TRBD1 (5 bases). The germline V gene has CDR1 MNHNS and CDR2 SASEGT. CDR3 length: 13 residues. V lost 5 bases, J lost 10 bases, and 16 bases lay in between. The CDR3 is CASSRTPQVAQYF. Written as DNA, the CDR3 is TGTGCCAGCAGTCGGACACCGCAGGTAGCGCAGTATTTT.

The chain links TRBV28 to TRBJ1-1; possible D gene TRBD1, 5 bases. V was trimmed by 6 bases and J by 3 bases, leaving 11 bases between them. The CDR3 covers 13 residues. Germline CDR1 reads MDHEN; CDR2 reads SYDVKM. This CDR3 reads CASRATGYTEAFF. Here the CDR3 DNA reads TGTGCCAGCAGGGCCACAGGATACACTGAAGCTTTCTTT.